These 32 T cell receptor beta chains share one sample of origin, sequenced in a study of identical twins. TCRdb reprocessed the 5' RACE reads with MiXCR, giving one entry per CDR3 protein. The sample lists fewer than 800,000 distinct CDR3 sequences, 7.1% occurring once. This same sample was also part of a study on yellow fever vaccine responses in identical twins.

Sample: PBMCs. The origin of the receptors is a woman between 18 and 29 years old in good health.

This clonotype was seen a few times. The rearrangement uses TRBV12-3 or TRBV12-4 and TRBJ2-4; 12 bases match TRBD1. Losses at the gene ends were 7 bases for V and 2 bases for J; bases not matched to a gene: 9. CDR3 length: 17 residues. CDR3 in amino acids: CASTNLGTGGPKNIQYF. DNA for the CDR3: TGTGCCAGCACTAACCTTGGGACAGGGGGCCCCAAAAACATTCAGTACTTC.

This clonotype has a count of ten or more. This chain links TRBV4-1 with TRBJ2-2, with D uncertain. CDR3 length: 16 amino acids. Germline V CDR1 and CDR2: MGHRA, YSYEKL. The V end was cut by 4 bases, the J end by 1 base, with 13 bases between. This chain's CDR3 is CASSPSQHVNTGELFF. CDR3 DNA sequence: TGCGCCAGCAGCCCCTCACAACATGTGAACACCGGGGAGCTGTTTTTT.

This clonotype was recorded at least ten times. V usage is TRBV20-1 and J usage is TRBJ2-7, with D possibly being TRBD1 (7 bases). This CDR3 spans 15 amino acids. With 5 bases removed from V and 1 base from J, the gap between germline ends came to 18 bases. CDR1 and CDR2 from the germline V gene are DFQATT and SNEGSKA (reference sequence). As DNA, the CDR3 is TGCAGTGCTGGGAAAAAGACAGGGACTTCCTACGAGCAGTACTTC. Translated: CSAGKKTGTSYEQYF.

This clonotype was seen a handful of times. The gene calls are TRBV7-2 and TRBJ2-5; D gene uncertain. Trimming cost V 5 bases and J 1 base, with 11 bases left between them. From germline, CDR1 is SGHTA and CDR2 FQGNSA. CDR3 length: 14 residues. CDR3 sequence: CASSPLGFQETQYF. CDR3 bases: TGTGCCAGCAGCCCGCTCGGGTTCCAAGAGACCCAGTACTTC. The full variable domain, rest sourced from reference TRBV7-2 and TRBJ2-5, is GAGVSQSPSNKVTEKGKDVELRCDPISGHTALYWYRQSLGQGLEFLIYFQGNSAPDKSGLPSDRFSAERTGGSVSTLTIQRTQQEDSAVYLCASSPLGFQETQYFGPGTRLLVL.

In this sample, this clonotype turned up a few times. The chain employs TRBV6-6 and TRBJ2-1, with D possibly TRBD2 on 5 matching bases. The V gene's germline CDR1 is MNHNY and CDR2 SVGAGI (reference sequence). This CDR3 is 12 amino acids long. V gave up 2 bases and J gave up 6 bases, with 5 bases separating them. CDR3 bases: TGTGCCAGCAGTTACACTAGCAATGAGCAGTTCTTC. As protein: CASSYTSNEQFF.

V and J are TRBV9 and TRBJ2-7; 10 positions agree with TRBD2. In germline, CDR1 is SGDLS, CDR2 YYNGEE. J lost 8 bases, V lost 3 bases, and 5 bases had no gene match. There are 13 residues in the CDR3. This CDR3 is CASSAGTSDKQYF. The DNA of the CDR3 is TGTGCCAGCAGCGCTGGGACTAGCGATAAGCAGTACTTC.

Here the CDR3 DNA reads TGTGCCAGCAGGATAGCGGGGGGGCCGAGTCCGTTCTTC. Amino acid sequence: CASRIAGGPSPFF. The rearrangement joins TRBV5-4 to TRBJ2-1; TRBD2 matches at 11 bases. The CDR3 has 13 amino acids. Germline V gene data show CDR1 as SGHNT and CDR2 as YYREEE (reference sequence). V shed 5 bases, J shed 15 bases, and the junction held 10 bases outside the gene matches. Drawing the rest from reference TRBV5-4 and TRBJ2-1, the complete variable domain is ETGVTQSPTHLIKTRGQQVTLRCSSQSGHNTVSWYQQALGQGPQFIFQYYREEENGRGNFPPRFSGLQFPNYSSELNVNALELDDSALYLCASRIAGGPSPFFGPGTRLTVL.

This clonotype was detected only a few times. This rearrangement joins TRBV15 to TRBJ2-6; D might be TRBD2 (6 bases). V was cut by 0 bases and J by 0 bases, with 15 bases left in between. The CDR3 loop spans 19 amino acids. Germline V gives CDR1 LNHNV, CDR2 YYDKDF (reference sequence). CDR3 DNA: TGTGCCACCAGCAGAGATCGTCGGGAGTCCCGCTCTGGGGCCAACGTCCTGACTTTC. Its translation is CATSRDRRESRSGANVLTF.

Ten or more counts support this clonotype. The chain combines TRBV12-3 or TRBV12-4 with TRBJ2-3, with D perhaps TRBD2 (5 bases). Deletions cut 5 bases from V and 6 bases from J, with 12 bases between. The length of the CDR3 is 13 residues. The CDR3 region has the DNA TGTGCCAGCAGTATGACTCGAGGGGATACGCAGTATTTT. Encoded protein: CASSMTRGDTQYF.

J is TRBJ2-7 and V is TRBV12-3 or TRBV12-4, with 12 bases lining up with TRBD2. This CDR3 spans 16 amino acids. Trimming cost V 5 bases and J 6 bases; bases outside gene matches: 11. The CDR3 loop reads CASSNRLAGGLVEQYF. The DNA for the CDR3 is TGTGCCAGCAGTAACCGGCTAGCGGGAGGGTTAGTCGAGCAGTACTTC.

As DNA, the CDR3 is TGTGCCACCAGCAGAGGGGCCGATGCAGCCTACGAGCAGTACTTC. Protein sequence: CATSRGADAAYEQYF. This chain uses TRBV15 with TRBJ2-7; no reliable D call. Germline CDR1 and CDR2: LNHNV and YYDKDF (reference sequence). V gave up 1 base and J gave up 2 bases, with 12 bases separating them. The CDR3 extends over 15 amino acids.

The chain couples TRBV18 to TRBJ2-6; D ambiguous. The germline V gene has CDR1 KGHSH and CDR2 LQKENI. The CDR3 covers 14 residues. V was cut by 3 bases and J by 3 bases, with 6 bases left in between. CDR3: CASSPGFGANVLTF. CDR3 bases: TGTGCCAGCTCACCCGGGTTTGGGGCCAACGTCCTGACTTTC. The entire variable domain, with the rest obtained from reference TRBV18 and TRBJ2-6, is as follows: NAGVMQNPRHLVRRRGQEARLRCSPMKGHSHVYWYRQLPEEGLKFMVYLQKENIIDESGMPKERFSAEFPKEGPSILRIQQVVRGDSAAYFCASSPGFGANVLTFGAGSRLTVL.

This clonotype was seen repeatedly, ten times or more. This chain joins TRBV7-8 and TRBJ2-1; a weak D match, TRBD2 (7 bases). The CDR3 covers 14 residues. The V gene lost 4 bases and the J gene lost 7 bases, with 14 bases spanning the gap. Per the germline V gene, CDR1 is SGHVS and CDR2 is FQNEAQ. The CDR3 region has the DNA TGTGCCAGCAGCTCGGGGGGCGAGCGGAATGAGCAGTTCTTC. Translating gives CASSSGGERNEQFF.

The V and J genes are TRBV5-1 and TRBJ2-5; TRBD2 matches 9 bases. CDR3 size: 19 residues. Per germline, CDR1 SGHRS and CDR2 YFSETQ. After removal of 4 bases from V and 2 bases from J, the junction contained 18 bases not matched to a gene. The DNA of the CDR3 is TGCGCCAGCAGCAGACAGAGTAGCGGGGGAACCGGAGGGCAAGAGACCCAGTACTTC. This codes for CASSRQSSGGTGGQETQYF.

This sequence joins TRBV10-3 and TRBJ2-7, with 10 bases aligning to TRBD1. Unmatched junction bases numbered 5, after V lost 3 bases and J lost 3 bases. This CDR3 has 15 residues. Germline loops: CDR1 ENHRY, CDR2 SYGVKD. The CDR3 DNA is TGTGCCATCAGTGACGGGACAGGGGAAGGCTACGAGCAGTACGTC. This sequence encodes CAISDGTGEGYEQYV.

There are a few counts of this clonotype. CDR3 bases: TGCAGTGGTTTAGCGGGTACCTACGAGCAGTACTTC. It yields the protein CSGLAGTYEQYF. The genes are TRBV20-1 and TRBJ2-7; 7 bases are shared with TRBD2. The CDR3 is made up of 12 amino acids. V dropped 7 bases and J dropped 2; count of bases not matched to a gene: 5. Germline CDR1 DFQATT, CDR2 SNEGSKA (reference sequence).

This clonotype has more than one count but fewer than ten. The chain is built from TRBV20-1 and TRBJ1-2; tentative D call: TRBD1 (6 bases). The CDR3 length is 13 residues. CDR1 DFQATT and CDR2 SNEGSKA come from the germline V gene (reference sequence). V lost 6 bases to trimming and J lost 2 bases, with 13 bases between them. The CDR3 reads CSAKNRANYGYTF. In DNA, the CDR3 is TGCAGTGCCAAAAACAGGGCCAACTATGGCTACACCTTC.

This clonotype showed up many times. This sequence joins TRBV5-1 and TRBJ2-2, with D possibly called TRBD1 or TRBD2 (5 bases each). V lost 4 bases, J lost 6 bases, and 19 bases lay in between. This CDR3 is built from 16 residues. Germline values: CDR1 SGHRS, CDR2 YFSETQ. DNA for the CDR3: TGCGCCAGCAGCCCCCTTACGGGGCCCGTACCCGGGGAGCTGTTTTTT. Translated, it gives CASSPLTGPVPGELFF. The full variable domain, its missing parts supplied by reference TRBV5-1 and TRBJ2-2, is KAGVTQTPRYLIKTRGQQVTLSCSPISGHRSVSWYQQTPGQGLQFLFEYFSETQRNKGNFPGRFSGRQFSNSRSEMNVSTLELGDSALYLCASSPLTGPVPGELFFGEGSRLTVL.

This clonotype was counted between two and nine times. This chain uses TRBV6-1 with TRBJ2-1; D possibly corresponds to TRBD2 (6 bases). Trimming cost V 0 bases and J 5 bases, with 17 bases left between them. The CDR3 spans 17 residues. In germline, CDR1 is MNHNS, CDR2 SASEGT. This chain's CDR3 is CASSEASTRNHNNEQFF. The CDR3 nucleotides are TGTGCCAGCAGTGAAGCCTCGACTAGAAACCATAACAATGAGCAGTTCTTC.

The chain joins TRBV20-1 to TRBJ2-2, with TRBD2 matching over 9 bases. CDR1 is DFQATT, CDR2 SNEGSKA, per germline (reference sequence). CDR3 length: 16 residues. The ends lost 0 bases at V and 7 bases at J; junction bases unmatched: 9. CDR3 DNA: TGCAGTGCTAGAGATTTGCGGGGGGGCCGGATCGGGGAGCTGTTTTTT. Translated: CSARDLRGGRIGELFF.

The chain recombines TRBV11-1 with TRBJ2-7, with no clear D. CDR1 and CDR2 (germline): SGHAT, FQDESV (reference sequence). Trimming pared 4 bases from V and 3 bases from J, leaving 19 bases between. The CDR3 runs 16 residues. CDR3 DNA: TGTGCCAGCAGCTCCATCGAACCCGCACCTCACTACGAGCAGTACTTC. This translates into CASSSIEPAPHYEQYF.

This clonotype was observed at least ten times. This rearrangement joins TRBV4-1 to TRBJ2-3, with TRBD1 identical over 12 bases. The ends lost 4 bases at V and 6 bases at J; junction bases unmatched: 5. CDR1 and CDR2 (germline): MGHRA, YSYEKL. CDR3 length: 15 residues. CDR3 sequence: CASSPGQGASDTQYF. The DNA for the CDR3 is TGCGCCAGCAGCCCGGGACAGGGGGCCTCGGATACGCAGTATTTT.

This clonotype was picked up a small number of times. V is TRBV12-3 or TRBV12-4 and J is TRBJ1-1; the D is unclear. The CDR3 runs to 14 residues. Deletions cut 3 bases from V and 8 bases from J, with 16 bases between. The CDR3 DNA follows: TGTGCCAGCAGTTTCCGGGCCGGCAAACCCGAAGCTTTCTTT. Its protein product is CASSFRAGKPEAFF.

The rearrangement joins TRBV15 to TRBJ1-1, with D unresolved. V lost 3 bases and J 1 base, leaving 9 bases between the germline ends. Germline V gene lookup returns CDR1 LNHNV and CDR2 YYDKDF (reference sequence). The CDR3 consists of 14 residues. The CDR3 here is CATSSHTENTEAFF. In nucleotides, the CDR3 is TGTGCCACCAGCAGTCACACTGAGAACACTGAAGCTTTCTTT.

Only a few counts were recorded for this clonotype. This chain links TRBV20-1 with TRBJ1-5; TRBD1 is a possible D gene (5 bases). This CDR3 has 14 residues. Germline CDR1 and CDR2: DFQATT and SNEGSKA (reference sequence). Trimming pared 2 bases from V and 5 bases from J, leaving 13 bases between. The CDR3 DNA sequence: TGCAGTGCTAGAACGGCAGGGTATCATCAGCCCCAGCATTTT. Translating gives CSARTAGYHQPQHF.

CDR3 region: CASSLAANEKLFF. CDR3 in DNA: TGTGCCAGCAGTTTAGCGGCAAATGAAAAACTGTTTTTT. The chain has TRBV12-3 or TRBV12-4 and TRBJ1-4, with unresolved D. Trimming removed 0 bases from V and 5 bases from J, with 4 bases in between. CDR3 size: 13 residues.

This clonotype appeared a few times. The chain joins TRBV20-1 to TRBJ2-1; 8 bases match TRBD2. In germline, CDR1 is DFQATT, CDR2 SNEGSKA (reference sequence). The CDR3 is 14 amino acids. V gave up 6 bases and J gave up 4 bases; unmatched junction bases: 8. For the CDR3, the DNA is TGCAGTGCCCTAAGCGGGAGCGGGTACAATGAGCAGTTCTTC. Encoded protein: CSALSGSGYNEQFF.

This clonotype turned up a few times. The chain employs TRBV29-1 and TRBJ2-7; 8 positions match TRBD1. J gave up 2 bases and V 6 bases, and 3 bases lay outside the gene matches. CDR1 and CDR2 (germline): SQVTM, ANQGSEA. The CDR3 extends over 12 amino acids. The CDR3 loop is CSVGQVTYEQYF. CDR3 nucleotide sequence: TGCAGCGTGGGACAGGTGACCTACGAGCAGTACTTC.

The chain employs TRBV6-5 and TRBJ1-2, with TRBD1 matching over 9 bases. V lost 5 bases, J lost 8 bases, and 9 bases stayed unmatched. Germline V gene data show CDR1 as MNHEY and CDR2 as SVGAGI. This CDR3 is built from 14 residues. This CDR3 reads CASSHRGRDEGYTF. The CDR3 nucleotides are TGTGCCAGCAGTCACAGGGGGCGCGATGAAGGCTACACCTTC.

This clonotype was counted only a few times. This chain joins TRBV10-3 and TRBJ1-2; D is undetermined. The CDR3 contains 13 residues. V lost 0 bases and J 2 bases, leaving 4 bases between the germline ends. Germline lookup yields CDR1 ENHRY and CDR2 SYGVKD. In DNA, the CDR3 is TGTGCCATCAGTGAGTCAGGCAACTATGGCTACACCTTC. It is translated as CAISESGNYGYTF.

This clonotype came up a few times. Here the CDR3 DNA reads TGTGCCACCAGCAGAGATCTCGGTCTTGGGGAGCAGTTCTTC. As protein: CATSRDLGLGEQFF. J is TRBJ2-1 and V is TRBV15; D uncertain. This CDR3 is 14 amino acids long. Germline V gives CDR1 LNHNV, CDR2 YYDKDF (reference sequence). V was trimmed by 0 bases and J by 10 bases, leaving 13 bases between them.

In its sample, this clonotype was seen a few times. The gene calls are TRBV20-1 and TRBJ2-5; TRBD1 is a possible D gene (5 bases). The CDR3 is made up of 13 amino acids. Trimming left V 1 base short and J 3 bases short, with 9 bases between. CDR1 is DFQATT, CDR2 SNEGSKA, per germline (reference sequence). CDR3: CSARGTFKETQYF. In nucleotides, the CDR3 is TGCAGTGCTAGAGGGACATTTAAAGAGACCCAGTACTTC.